These T cell receptor beta chains were read from a single sample in a study of identifying expanded T cells in peripheral blood. TCRdb keeps only in-frame clones here, not all; method: immunoSEQ multiplex PCR. The sample has about 81,000 clones, roughly 84% seen once. The sample consisted of blood. These receptors were taken from a person aged 18 to 75 in good health. Each CDR3 is given with its conserved first and last residue. The order of the fields is CDR3 DNA, CDR3 protein, CDR3 length, V gene, J gene, clone size, D gene. The D gene is left open where the match is weak. Size tells how often a clone was seen (once, few, many) or the class of an expanded clone, and some rows leave it out.

cdr3_nt: TGTGCCAGCAGCTTAAGACCAAGGGGTCCTAACACTGAAGCTTTCTTT
cdr3_aa: CASSLRPRGPNTEAFF
cdr3_length: 16
v_call: TRBV7-3
j_call: TRBJ1-1
clone_size: -
d_call: -

cdr3_nt: TGTGCCAGTAACGCAGCCTCCTTGAGCTCTGGAAACACCATATATTTT
cdr3_aa: CASNAASLSSGNTIYF
cdr3_length: 16
v_call: TRBV19
j_call: TRBJ1-3
clone_size: -
d_call: -

cdr3_nt: TGTGCCAGCAGCCTCTCTGGGGCCAACGTCCTGACTTTC
cdr3_aa: CASSLSGANVLTF
cdr3_length: 13
v_call: TRBV6-5
j_call: TRBJ2-6
clone_size: -
d_call: -

cdr3_nt: TGTGCCAGCAGCCATGACAGGGTTGGTACCAAAAACATTCAGTACTTC
cdr3_aa: CASSHDRVGTKNIQYF
cdr3_length: 16
v_call: TRBV11-2
j_call: TRBJ2-4
clone_size: -
d_call: TRBD1

cdr3_nt: TGTGCCACCAGCACCCTATCTAGCGGGAGTGATACGCAGTATTTT
cdr3_aa: CATSTLSSGSDTQYF
cdr3_length: 15
v_call: TRBV15
j_call: TRBJ2-3
clone_size: -
d_call: TRBD2

cdr3_nt: TGTGCCAGCAGTCCTGGGGGCAGAGGCTCTGGGGCCAACGTCCTGACTTTC
cdr3_aa: CASSPGGRGSGANVLTF
cdr3_length: 17
v_call: TRBV25-1
j_call: TRBJ2-6
clone_size: -
d_call: -

cdr3_nt: TGTGCCAGCAGCTTAGATGGCCTGGGGGACAATGAGCAGTTCTTC
cdr3_aa: CASSLDGLGDNEQFF
cdr3_length: 15
v_call: TRBV11-3
j_call: TRBJ2-1
clone_size: -
d_call: -

cdr3_nt: TGCAGTGCTAGGGCCCCGGGGGGCTACACCTTC
cdr3_aa: CSARAPGGYTF
cdr3_length: 11
v_call: TRBV20-1
j_call: TRBJ1-2
clone_size: -
d_call: -

cdr3_nt: TGTGCCAGCAAGTTGGGGGAGCCCAATGAGCAGTTCTTC
cdr3_aa: CASKLGEPNEQFF
cdr3_length: 13
v_call: TRBV7-9
j_call: TRBJ2-1
clone_size: -
d_call: -

cdr3_nt: TGTGCCAGCACCTTCCGGGACAGCTACAATGAGCAGTTCTTC
cdr3_aa: CASTFRDSYNEQFF
cdr3_length: 14
v_call: TRBV27
j_call: TRBJ2-1
clone_size: -
d_call: TRBD1

cdr3_nt: TGCGCCTCCCGGGAGGGACAGAATAACTATGGCTACACCTTC
cdr3_aa: CASREGQNNYGYTF
cdr3_length: 14
v_call: TRBV5-1
j_call: TRBJ1-2
clone_size: many
d_call: TRBD1

cdr3_nt: TGTGCCAGCAGCCGCACAGGGGTCTCGAACACCGGGGAGCTGTTTTTT
cdr3_aa: CASSRTGVSNTGELFF
cdr3_length: 16
v_call: TRBV11-1
j_call: TRBJ2-2
clone_size: -
d_call: TRBD1

cdr3_nt: TGTGCCAGCAGCACGGACCCGACGGGATCTGGGGCCAACGTCCTGACTTTC
cdr3_aa: CASSTDPTGSGANVLTF
cdr3_length: 17
v_call: TRBV9
j_call: TRBJ2-6
clone_size: -
d_call: -

cdr3_nt: TGTGCCAGCAGTGGGTTTAGCGGGAGTATGGGCAATGAGCAGTTCTTC
cdr3_aa: CASSGFSGSMGNEQFF
cdr3_length: 16
v_call: TRBV25-1
j_call: TRBJ2-1
clone_size: -
d_call: TRBD2

cdr3_nt: TGTGCCAGCAGCTTAGAGCGCGGAAACACCATATATTTT
cdr3_aa: CASSLERGNTIYF
cdr3_length: 13
v_call: TRBV7-2
j_call: TRBJ1-3
clone_size: few
d_call: -

cdr3_nt: TGCGCCAGCAGCCCCCGGGGACTAGCGGGAGACGAGCAGTACTTC
cdr3_aa: CASSPRGLAGDEQYF
cdr3_length: 15
v_call: TRBV5-1
j_call: TRBJ2-7
clone_size: -
d_call: TRBD2

cdr3_nt: TGTGCCAGCAGTAACAGGGAACCTGAAGCTTTCTTT
cdr3_aa: CASSNREPEAFF
cdr3_length: 12
v_call: TRBV6-6
j_call: TRBJ1-1
clone_size: -
d_call: -

cdr3_nt: TGTGCCAGCAGTTTTCTTAGTGGTCGATTAGCGGGGTCAGAGACCCAGTACTTC
cdr3_aa: CASSFLSGRLAGSETQYF
cdr3_length: 18
v_call: TRBV28
j_call: TRBJ2-5
clone_size: -
d_call: TRBD2

cdr3_nt: TGTGCCAGCCCTTACGAGCAGTACTTC
cdr3_aa: CASPYEQYF
cdr3_length: 9
v_call: TRBV28
j_call: TRBJ2-7
clone_size: -
d_call: -

cdr3_nt: TGTGCCAGCAGCGGTACAGGGGGCAGGACTGAAGCTTTCTTT
cdr3_aa: CASSGTGGRTEAFF
cdr3_length: 14
v_call: TRBV6-5
j_call: TRBJ1-1
clone_size: -
d_call: TRBD1

cdr3_nt: TGTGCCAGCAGTCCTCCAGGGGGACTAGCCTGGAATGAGCAGTTCTTC
cdr3_aa: CASSPPGGLAWNEQFF
cdr3_length: 16
v_call: TRBV27
j_call: TRBJ2-1
clone_size: few
d_call: TRBD2

cdr3_nt: TGCGCCAGCAGCCAAGAATGGCGTGATCCTACCTACGAGCAGTACTTC
cdr3_aa: CASSQEWRDPTYEQYF
cdr3_length: 16
v_call: TRBV4-3
j_call: TRBJ2-7
clone_size: -
d_call: -